This note documents a single T cell receptor (beta chain) sequence. What it binds is not known. Though nominally healthy at sampling, donors likely had unrecorded immune exposures. Primers: 60 Vbeta forward and 13 Jbeta reverse. Using immunoSEQ multiplex PCR, the repertoire was profiled, and TCRdb retains in-frame clones only, with some absent. The sample lists 35,000 to 45,000 clones, 65% to 90% seen once, with approximately 10% in the top ten. This entry is derived from a study of cytomegalovirus exposure and HLA in healthy donors. Study-wide results and caveats: A later analysis found TCR association rates differed by HLA locus, highest for DRB1 and lowest for HLA-C.

CDR1 and CDR2 from the germline V gene are WSHSY and SAAADI. The V end was cut by 2 bases, the J end by 6 bases, with 7 bases between. The CDR3 covers 13 residues. The clonotype was recovered from a woman aged 18-29 years in good health and CMV-seropositive. The sequencing sample was made of PBMCs. This chain links TRBV10-2 with TRBJ2-2; TRBD1 might be the D (6 bases). CDR3 protein: CASSEAGAGELFF. The CDR3 region has the DNA TGCGCCAGCAGTGAGGCAGGGGCCGGGGAGCTGTTTTTT.